This T cell receptor (beta chain) was recorded in a study of control samples from healthy donors and cancer patients. Sequencing was performed with immunoSEQ multiplex PCR; in TCRdb, only in-frame clones are kept and a portion is missing. The sample includes 120,000 or so clones, over 75% of them seen just once. The ends lost 1 base at V and 4 bases at J; junction bases unmatched: 4. Germline V gives CDR1 LGHDT, CDR2 YNNKEL (reference sequence). The CDR3 totals 15 residues. Sequences were obtained from blood. This receptor was identified in a man aged 55 to 70 in good health. The V call is TRBV3-1 (or the pseudogene TRBV3-2), the J call TRBJ2-5; 9 bases are shared with TRBD2. DNA of the CDR3: TGTGCCAGCAGCCAAGTGAGCGGGGGGTCAGAGACCCAGTACTTC. Protein: CASSQVSGGSETQYF.